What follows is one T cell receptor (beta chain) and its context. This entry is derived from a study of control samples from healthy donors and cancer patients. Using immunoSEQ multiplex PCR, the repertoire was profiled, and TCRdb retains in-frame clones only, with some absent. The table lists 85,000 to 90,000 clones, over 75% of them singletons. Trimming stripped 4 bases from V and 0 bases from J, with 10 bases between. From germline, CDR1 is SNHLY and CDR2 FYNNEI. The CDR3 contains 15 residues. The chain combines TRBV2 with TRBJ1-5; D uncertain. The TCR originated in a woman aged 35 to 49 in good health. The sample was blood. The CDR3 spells CASSAEGYSNQPQHF. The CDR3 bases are TGTGCCAGCAGTGCTGAGGGATATAGCAATCAGCCCCAGCATTTT.